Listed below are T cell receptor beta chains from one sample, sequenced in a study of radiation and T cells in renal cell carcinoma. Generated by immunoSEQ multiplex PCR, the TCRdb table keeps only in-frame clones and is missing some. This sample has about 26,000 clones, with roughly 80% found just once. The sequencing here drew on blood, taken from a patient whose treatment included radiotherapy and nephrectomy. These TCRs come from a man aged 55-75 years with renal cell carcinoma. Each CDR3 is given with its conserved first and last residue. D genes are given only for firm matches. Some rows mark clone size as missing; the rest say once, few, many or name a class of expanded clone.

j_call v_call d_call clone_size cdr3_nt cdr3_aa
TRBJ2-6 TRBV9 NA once TGTGCCAGCAGCGTTGGGGGGTCTTCTGGGGCCAACGTCCTGACTTTC CASSVGGSSGANVLTF
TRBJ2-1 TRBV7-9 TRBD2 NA TGTGCCAGCAGCCGTCTAGCGGGAGGGCCGGGTGAGCAGTTCTTC CASSRLAGGPGEQFF
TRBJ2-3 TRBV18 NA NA TGTGCCAGCTCACCGGGGTCTGGGGGACGCACAGATACGCAGTATTTT CASSPGSGGRTDTQYF
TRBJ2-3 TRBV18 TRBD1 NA TGTGCCAGCTCACCGGGTAGAGGACAGGGGGGAGATACGCAGTATTTT CASSPGRGQGGDTQYF
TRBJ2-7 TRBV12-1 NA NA TGTGCCAGCAGCTTTTGTGCTCTTCATGCGGTTGGAGGTGAGCACGAGCAGTACTTC CASSFCALHAVGGEHEQYF
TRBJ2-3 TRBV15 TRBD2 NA TGTGCCACCAGCAGTTCGCCTAGCGGTGATACGCAGTATTTT CATSSSPSGDTQYF
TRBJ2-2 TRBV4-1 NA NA TGCGCCAGCAGCCAAAGAGGGGTTGGGGCGAACACCGGGGAGCTGTTTTTT CASSQRGVGANTGELFF
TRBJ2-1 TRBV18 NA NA TGTGCCAGCTCACTAATCCGAGACAATGAGCAGTTCTTC CASSLIRDNEQFF
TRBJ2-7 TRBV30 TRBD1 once TGTGCCTGGAAGGGCGACAGGGGCTACGAGCAGTACTTC CAWKGDRGYEQYF
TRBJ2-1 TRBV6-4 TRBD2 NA TGTGCCAGCAGTGACACTAGCGGGAGTTACAATGAGCAGTTCTTC CASSDTSGSYNEQFF
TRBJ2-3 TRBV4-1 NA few TGCGCCAGCAGCCAAGCGAGCGTCAAACCTAGCACAGATACGCAGTATTTT CASSQASVKPSTDTQYF
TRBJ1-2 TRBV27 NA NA TGTGCCAGCAGGAGCGGGGGGCTTAACTATGGCTACACCTTC CASRSGGLNYGYTF
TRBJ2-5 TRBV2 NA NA TGTGCCAGCAGTCCTACTTGGCTCTGGGAGCAGTACTTC CASSPTWLWEQYF
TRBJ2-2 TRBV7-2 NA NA TGTGCCAGCAGCTTAGACAGGAGAGCAGGCACCGGGGAGCTGTTTTTT CASSLDRRAGTGELFF
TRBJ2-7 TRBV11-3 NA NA TGTGCCAGCAGCTTATCCGGGAACGAGCAGTACTTC CASSLSGNEQYF
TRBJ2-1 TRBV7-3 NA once TGTGCCAGCAGCTTAGGTGGGCCCACCTACAATGAGCAGTTCTTC CASSLGGPTYNEQFF
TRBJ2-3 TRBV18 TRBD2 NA TGTGCCAGCTCACCACCCATAGCGGGGACAGATACGCAGTATTTT CASSPPIAGTDTQYF
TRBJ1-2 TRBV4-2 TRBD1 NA TGTGCCAGCAGCATGGGGCCGGGACAGACTTTTATTAACTATGGCTACACCTTC CASSMGPGQTFINYGYTF
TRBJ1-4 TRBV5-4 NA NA TGTGCCAGCAGCCTCGGAGGGAGGACACCAGAAAAACTGTTTTTT CASSLGGRTPEKLFF
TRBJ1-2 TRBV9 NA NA TGTGCCAGCAGCGCTACCGGGACGGAACCTAACTATGGCTACACCTTC CASSATGTEPNYGYTF
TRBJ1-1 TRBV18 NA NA TGTGCCAGCTCACCTACCACAGGGAACACTGAAGCTTTCTTT CASSPTTGNTEAFF
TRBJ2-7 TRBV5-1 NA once TGCGCCAGCAGCTGGGAAGACAACTCCTACGAGCAGTACTTC CASSWEDNSYEQYF
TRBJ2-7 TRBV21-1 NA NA TGTGCCAGCAGAGCGGTGCCGTCAGGTGGAGGGCCCTACGAGCAGTACTTC CASRAVPSGGGPYEQYF
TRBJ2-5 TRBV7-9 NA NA TGTGCCAGCAGCTCCGGACAGAAAGAGACCCAGTACTTC CASSSGQKETQYF
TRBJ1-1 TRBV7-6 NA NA TGTGCCAGCAGCTTTACGTCGGACACTGAAGCTTTCTTT CASSFTSDTEAFF
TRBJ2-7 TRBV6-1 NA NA TGTGCCAGCAGTGATGGGACACCCTACGAGCAGTACTTC CASSDGTPYEQYF
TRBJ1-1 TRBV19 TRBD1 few TGTGCCAGTAACCGGGCCTGGGACAGAAGGGAAGCTTTCTTT CASNRAWDRREAFF
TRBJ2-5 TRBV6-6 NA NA TGTGCCAGCAGTTACACGGGGACCGTAGAGACCCAGTACTTC CASSYTGTVETQYF
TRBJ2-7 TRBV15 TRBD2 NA TGTGCCACCAGCGGTTCCAGCGGGAGGGCGGACGAGCAGTACTTC CATSGSSGRADEQYF
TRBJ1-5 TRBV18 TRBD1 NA TGTGCCAGCTCACCGGGAGACAGGGGGTCCGGTCAGCCCCAGCATTTT CASSPGDRGSGQPQHF
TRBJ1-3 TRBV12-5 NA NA TGTGCTAGTGGTTTGGTGGGGGGTCGTGGAAACACCATATATTTT CASGLVGGRGNTIYF
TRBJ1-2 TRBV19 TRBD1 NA TGTGCCAGTAGTACATCGACAGGGGGCAACGGCTATGGCTACACCTTC CASSTSTGGNGYGYTF
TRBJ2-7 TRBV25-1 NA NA TGTGCTAGCAGTGGAGGGGGCTTCTTCCACGAGCAGTACTTC CASSGGGFFHEQYF